Here is one TCR beta chain with its context. Its recognized antigen is unknown. No base-level quality is on record; no much larger clone is a single base apart. The CDR3 spans 17 residues, from the cysteine through the phenylalanine. Just the 51-base CDR3 DNA is kept, in frame starting at base 1. CDR1 and CDR2 were assigned from the germline V gene as SGHRS and YFSETQ. V lost 3 bases and J lost 7 bases; the stretch between them is 26 bases long. Systemically healthy Caucasian individuals from Russia, some 40 in total and aged roughly 6 to 90 years, were included as donors. Each donor gave 8 to 10 milliliters of peripheral blood, drawn into EDTA-treated Vacutainer tubes. Ficoll-Paque density-gradient centrifugation was used to isolate PBMCs, with at least 6.5 million per sample. Trizol reagent was used to extract total RNA from the PBMCs, yielding at least 6 micrograms per sample. For every donor, an aliquot of PBMCs went through flow cytometry to measure the percentages of naive CD45RAhigh/CD27high T cells.

The data stem from a study of blood T cells in healthy people across ages (dated by TCRdb to the mid-2010s). Regarding the research as a whole: In model experiments, roughly one uniquely barcoded TCR beta cDNA molecule per two T cells was captured by template switching. Using deep sequencing normalized with unique cDNA molecular identifiers, the study measured how TCR beta repertoire diversity changes with age. The donors were split into four age groups: young (average about 16 years), middle-aged (39), aged (over 55) and long-lived (roughly 80). Donors of different ages were randomly distributed across sequencing lanes to avoid experimental bias. For two donors (one aged 18 to 29 and one aged 80 or older), the study analyzed two additional independent replicas of 1 million unique cDNA reads from the same blood draw.

The library was built by means of 5' RACE. Instrument on record: Illumina HiSeq 2500. A second PCR of roughly 6 to 11 cycles was run with a J-beta primer mix and a sample-barcoded 5' primer. A template-switch 5' adaptor carrying 12 random nucleotides introduced a unique molecular identifier onto each TCR beta cDNA molecule. Each sample yielded at least 3 million CDR3-containing paired-end reads. The Mint cDNA synthesis kit, primed by a TRBC-specific oligonucleotide, was used to synthesize first-strand cDNA from all RNA. All cDNA was treated with uracil-DNA glycosylase and then went through a first 18-cycle PCR with the universal primers M1SS and BC2_uni_R. For the original study's pipeline: Each sample was normalized by randomly selecting 1 million high-quality reads, each carrying a distinct molecular identifier. Reads sharing molecular identifiers were discarded rather than binned into consensus sequences. MiTCR, with a Q25 quality threshold and the strictest error-elimination algorithm, was used for CDR3 identification, clonotype clustering and error correction. A nonparametric unseen species model using Euler transformation provided a lower-bound estimate of total TCR beta diversity. In TCRdb, the public reads were trimmed at Q25 with fastp and aligned with MiXCR, with productive beta chains retained. Rows are unified per CDR3 protein, each entry keeping the most common DNA and genes. Clone size and V and J calls follow TCRdb, not the original study. The sample records around 850,000 distinct CDR3 sequences, about 34% of which are singletons. 10% to 15% of the sample belongs to the ten largest clones.

Study-wide conclusions, independent of this receptor: The percentage of naive T cells measured by flow cytometry correlated strongly with observed TCR beta diversity. As age increased, observed TCR beta diversity per million T cells dropped in a roughly linear way, and a significant reduction was already evident by age about 36. Estimates of total diversity from one million sequenced T cells were regarded as lower bounds and underestimates. The CMV infection status of donors was not known, potentially confounding age-related changes in expanded clonotypes. Bulk unsorted PBMC profiling prevented conclusive comparison of naive and antigen-experienced compartments. Compared with the aged group, the long-lived group had more naive CD4+ T cells, fewer expanded clones and increased TCR diversity, a pattern suggesting age selection.

What was sequenced was blood. This clonotype was sampled from a man aged 18 to 30 in good health. The V and J segments used are TRBV5-1 and TRBJ2-7; the D gene is possibly TRBD2, with 7 bases matching. The bases read TGCGCCAGCAGCTCACGCCCCCTCGCGGGGGCCCGCAATGAGCAGTACTTC. This translates into CASSSRPLAGARNEQYF. Supplemented by the reference TRBV5-1 and TRBJ2-7 proteins around the CDR3, the complete variable domain is KAGVTQTPRYLIKTRGQQVTLSCSPISGHRSVSWYQQTPGQGLQFLFEYFSETQRNKGNFPGRFSGRQFSNSRSEMNVSTLELGDSALYLCASSSRPLAGARNEQYFGPGTRLTVT.